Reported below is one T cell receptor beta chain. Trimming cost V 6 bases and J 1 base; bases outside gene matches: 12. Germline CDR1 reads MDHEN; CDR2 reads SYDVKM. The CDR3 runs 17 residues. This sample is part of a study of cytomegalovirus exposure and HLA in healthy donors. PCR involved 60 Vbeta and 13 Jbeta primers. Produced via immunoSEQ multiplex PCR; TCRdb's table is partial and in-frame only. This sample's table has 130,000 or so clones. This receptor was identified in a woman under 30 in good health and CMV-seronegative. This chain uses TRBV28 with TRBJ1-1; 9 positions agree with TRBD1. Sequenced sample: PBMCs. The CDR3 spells CASRTVTGGASNTEAFF. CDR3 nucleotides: TGTGCCAGCAGAACTGTGACAGGGGGAGCATCGAACACTGAAGCTTTCTTT. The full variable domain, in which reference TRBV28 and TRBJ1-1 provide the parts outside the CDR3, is DVKVTQSSRYLVKRTGEKVFLECVQDMDHENMFWYRQDPGLGLRLIYFSYDVKMKEKGDIPEGYSVSREKKERFSLILESASTNQTSMYLCASRTVTGGASNTEAFFGQGTRLTVV.